The 2 T cell receptor beta chains listed next were all sequenced from one sample in a study of cytomegalovirus exposure and HLA in healthy donors (dated by TCRdb to about 2017). Libraries were made using the immunoSEQ multiplex PCR assay. Entries here come from immuneACCESS through TCRdb and include only in-frame sequences with V and J called. Some clones fail to appear in such tables; in the studies checked, an unresolved V gene covers under half of the shortfall, and the cause of the remainder is unknown. The sample yields about 120,000 clones; more than 70% were counted once. Of the sample, under 2.5% is held by the ten largest clones. The sequencing sample was made of PBMCs. The receptors come from a woman aged 25-40 years in good health and CMV-seronegative.

V and J are TRBV6-4 and TRBJ2-3; 10 nucleotides align to TRBD1. Germline CDR1 and CDR2: MRHNA and SNTAGT. The CDR3 runs to 17 residues. V was clipped by 0 bases and J by 4 bases; unmatched bases: 7. Written as DNA, the CDR3 is TGTGCCAGCAGTGACTCCCGACAGGGGGCAGGGGCAGATACGCAGTATTTT. Translating it yields CASSDSRQGAGADTQYF.

The rearrangement uses TRBV9 and TRBJ2-2; weak D call: TRBD2 (6 bases). Germline-derived CDR1 and CDR2 are SGDLS and YYNGEE. This CDR3 is 17 amino acids long. The V and J ends lost 3 bases and 4 bases respectively, with 19 bases between them. CDR3 residues: CASSALGWAGRTGELFF. The CDR3 nucleotides are TGTGCCAGCAGCGCCCTTGGTTGGGCGGGGCGCACCGGGGAGCTGTTTTTT.